One and the same sample provided the 2 T cell receptor beta chains below, sequenced in a study of T and B cells in COVID-19 patients. Each TRB amplification used roughly 220-550 ng of genomic DNA from blood. BIOMED2 TRB-A/B primer pools were used in multiplex TRB PCR. TCRdb analysed the multiplex PCR reads with MiXCR anew, one entry per CDR3 protein. The data contain several thousand distinct CDR3 sequences, about 28% of them seen just once; the ten biggest clones take up more than 5%. The sequencing sample was made of blood. These receptors were collected from a human donor who had recovered from COVID-19.

A note on this clonotype: A read error may account for a junction end that differs from germline. The CDR3 reads CASSLASWGIQGTQYF. Here the CDR3 DNA reads TGTGCCAGCAGCTTAGCCTCCTGGGGGATACAAGGGACCCAGTACTTC. The V and J genes are TRBV7-6 and TRBJ2-5; D is possibly TRBD1 or TRBD2 (5 bases each). CDR3 length: 16 amino acids. CDR1 and CDR2 (germline): SGHVS, FNYEAQ.

This chain links TRBV6-5 with TRBJ1-1; TRBD1 matches 7 bases. J was trimmed by 5 bases and V by 6 bases; bases with no gene match: 6. Germline CDR1 is MNHEY and CDR2 is SVGAGI. This CDR3 region has 13 residues. The CDR3 region has the DNA TGTGCCAGCAGCAAACAGGGGCGGACTGAAGCTTTCTTT. It specifies CASSKQGRTEAFF.